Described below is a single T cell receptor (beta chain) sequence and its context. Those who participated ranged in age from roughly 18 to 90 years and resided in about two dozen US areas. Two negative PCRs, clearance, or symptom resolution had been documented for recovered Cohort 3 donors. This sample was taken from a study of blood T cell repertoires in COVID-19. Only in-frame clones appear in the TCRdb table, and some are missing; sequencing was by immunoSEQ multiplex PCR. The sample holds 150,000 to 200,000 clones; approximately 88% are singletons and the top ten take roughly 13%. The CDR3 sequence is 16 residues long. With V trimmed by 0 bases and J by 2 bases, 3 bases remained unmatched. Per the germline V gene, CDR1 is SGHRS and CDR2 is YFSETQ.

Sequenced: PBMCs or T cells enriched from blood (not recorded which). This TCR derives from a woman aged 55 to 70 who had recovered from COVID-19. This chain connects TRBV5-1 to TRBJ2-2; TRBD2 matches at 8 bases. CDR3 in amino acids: CASSLGTSRNTGELFF. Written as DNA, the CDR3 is TGCGCCAGCAGCTTGGGGACTAGCAGAAACACCGGGGAGCTGTTTTTT.